Sequencing of this T cell receptor beta chain was carried out in a study of blood T cell repertoires in COVID-19. Study background: Whether acute or convalescent, the COVID-19 samples came from the United States, Italy and Spain. T cells, B-cell-depleted T cells, or PBMCs supplied cDNA or gDNA.

J gave up 4 bases and V 2 bases, and 9 bases lay outside the gene matches. Germline V CDR1 and CDR2: MNHEY, SVGEGT. The CDR3 is 17 amino acids. Authors' data handling: The authors estimated nucleated cell counts from reference gene primer amplification. Generated by immunoSEQ multiplex PCR, the TCRdb table keeps only in-frame clones and is missing some. Clone size and V and J calls were adopted from that table, with D and trimming inferred from the DNA. The table has around 260,000 clones, around 90% seen once. Sequencing used peripheral blood. This sequence originates from a human donor in a cohort sampled during active COVID-19. The chain carries TRBV6-2 or TRBV6-3 and TRBJ1-2; TRBD1 matches 11 bases. CDR3 nucleotide sequence: TGTGCCAGCAGTTACCCAACCGGACAGGGGGCTCCCTATGGCTACACCTTC. Amino acid sequence: CASSYPTGQGAPYGYTF.